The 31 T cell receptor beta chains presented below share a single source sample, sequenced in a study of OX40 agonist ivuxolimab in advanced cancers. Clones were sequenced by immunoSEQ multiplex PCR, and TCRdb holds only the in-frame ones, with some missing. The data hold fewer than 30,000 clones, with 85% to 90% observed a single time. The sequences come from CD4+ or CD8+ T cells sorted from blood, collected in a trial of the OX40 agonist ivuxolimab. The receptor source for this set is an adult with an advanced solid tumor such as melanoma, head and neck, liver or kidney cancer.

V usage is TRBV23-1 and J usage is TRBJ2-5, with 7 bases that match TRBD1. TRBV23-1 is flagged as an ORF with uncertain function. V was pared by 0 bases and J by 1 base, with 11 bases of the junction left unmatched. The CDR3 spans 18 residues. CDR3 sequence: CASSQSTYRGILQETQYF. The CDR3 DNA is TGCGCCAGCAGTCAATCGACCTACAGGGGAATTCTCCAAGAGACCCAGTACTTC.

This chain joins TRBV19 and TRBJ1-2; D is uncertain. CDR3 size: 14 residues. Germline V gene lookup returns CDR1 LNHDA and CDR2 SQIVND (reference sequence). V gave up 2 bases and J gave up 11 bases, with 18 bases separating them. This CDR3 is CASSILLVQPAYTF. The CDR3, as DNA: TGTGCCAGTAGTATACTCCTGGTCCAGCCCGCTTACACCTTC.

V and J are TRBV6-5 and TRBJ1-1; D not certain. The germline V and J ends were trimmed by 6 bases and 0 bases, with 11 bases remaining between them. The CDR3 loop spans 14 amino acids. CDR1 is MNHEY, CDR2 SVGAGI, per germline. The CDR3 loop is CASSYAEMNTEAFF. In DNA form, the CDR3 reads TGTGCCAGCAGCTACGCAGAGATGAACACTGAAGCTTTCTTT.

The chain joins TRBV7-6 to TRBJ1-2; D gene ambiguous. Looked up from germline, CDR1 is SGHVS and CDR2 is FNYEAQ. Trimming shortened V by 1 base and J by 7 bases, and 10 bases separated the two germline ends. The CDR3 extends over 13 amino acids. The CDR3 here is CASSLGGVSGYTF. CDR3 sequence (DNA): TGTGCCAGCAGCTTAGGAGGAGTTAGTGGCTACACCTTC.

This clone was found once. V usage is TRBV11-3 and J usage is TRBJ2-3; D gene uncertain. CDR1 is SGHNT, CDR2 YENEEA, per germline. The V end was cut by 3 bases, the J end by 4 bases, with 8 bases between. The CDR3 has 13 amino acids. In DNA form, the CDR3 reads TGTGCCAGCAGCTTGGAAGCTGCAGATACGCAGTATTTT. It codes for CASSLEAADTQYF. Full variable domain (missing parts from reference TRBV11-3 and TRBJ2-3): EAGVVQSPRYKIIEKKQPVAFWCNPISGHNTLYWYLQNLGQGPELLIRYENEEAVDDSQLPKDRFSAERLKGVDSTLKIQPAELGDSAVYLCASSLEAADTQYFGPGTRLTVL.

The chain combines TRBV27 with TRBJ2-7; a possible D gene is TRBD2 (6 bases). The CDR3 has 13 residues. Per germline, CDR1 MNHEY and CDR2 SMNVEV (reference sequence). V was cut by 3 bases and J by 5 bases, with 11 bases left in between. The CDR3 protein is CASSFGGLDEQYF. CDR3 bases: TGTGCCAGCAGTTTTGGGGGACTCGACGAGCAGTACTTC.

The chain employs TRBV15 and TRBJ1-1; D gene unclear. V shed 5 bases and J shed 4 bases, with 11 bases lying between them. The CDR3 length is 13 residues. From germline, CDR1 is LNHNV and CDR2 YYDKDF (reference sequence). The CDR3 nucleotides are TGTGCCACCAGCGACGGGGTGAGCACTGAAGCTTTCTTT. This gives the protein CATSDGVSTEAFF.

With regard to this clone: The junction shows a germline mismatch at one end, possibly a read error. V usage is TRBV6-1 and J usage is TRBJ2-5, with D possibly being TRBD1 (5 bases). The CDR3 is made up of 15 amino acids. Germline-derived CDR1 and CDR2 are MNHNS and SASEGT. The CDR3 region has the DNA TGTGCCAGCCAAGAGTGGCAGGGCAGCCAAGGGACCCAGTACTTC. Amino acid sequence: CASQEWQGSQGTQYF.

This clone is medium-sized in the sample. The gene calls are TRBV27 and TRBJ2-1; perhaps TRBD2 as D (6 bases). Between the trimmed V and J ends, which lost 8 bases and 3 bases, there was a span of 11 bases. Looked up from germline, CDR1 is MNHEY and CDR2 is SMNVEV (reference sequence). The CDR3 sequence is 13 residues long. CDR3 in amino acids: CASSWTNYNEQFF. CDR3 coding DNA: TGTGCCAGCTCATGGACTAACTACAATGAGCAGTTCTTC.

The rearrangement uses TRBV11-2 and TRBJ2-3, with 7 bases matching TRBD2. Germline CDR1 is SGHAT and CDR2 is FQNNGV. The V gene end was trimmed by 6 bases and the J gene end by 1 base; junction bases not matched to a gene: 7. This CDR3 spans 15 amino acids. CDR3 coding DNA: TGTGCCAGCAGTTGGGGGGGAAGGGGCACAGATACGCAGTATTTT. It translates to CASSWGGRGTDTQYF.

The CDR3 is CASIGSEDGYTF. DNA of the CDR3: TGTGCCAGCATTGGGTCGGAGGATGGCTACACCTTC. The V and J genes are TRBV6-6 and TRBJ1-2, with D unresolved. V lost 7 bases to trimming and J lost 6 bases, with 12 bases between them. Looked up from germline, CDR1 is MNHNY and CDR2 is SVGAGI (reference sequence). The CDR3 extends over 12 amino acids.

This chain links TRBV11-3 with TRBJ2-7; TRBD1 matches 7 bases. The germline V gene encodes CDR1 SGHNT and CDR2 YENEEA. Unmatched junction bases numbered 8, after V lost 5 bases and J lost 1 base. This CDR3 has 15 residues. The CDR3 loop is CASSRGQLGSYEQYF. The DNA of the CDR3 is TGTGCCAGCAGCCGGGGACAGTTGGGATCCTACGAGCAGTACTTC. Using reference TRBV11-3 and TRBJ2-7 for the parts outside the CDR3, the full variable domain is EAGVVQSPRYKIIEKKQPVAFWCNPISGHNTLYWYLQNLGQGPELLIRYENEEAVDDSQLPKDRFSAERLKGVDSTLKIQPAELGDSAVYLCASSRGQLGSYEQYFGPGTRLTVT.

The CDR3 bases are TGTGCCAGCAGTGAAACATTGAATGGGCACACTGAAGCTTTCTTT. It codes for CASSETLNGHTEAFF. The gene calls are TRBV2 and TRBJ1-1; no clear D. Germline assignment: CDR1 SNHLY and CDR2 FYNNEI. The V end lost 2 bases, the J end lost 3 bases, and 13 bases lay between the germline ends. The CDR3 has 15 amino acids.

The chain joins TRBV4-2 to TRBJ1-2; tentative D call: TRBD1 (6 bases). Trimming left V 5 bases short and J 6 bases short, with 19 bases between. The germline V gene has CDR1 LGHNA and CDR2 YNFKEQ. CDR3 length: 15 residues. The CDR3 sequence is CASSSIQGPLDGYTF. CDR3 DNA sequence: TGTGCCAGCAGCTCTATACAGGGACCATTGGATGGCTACACCTTC.

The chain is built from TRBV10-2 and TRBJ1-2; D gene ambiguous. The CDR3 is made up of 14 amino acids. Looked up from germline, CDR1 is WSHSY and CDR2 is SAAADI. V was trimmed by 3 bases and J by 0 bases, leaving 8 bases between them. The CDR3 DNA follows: TGCGCCAGCAGTGAATCAGGAGCTAACTATGGCTACACCTTC. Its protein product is CASSESGANYGYTF.

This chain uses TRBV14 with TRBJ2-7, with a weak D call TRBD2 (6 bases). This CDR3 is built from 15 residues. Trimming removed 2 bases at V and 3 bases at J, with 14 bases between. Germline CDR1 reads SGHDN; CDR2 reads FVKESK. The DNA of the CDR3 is TGTGCCAGCAGCCAACATTGGGACTCCAACTACGAGCAGTACTTC. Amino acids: CASSQHWDSNYEQYF.

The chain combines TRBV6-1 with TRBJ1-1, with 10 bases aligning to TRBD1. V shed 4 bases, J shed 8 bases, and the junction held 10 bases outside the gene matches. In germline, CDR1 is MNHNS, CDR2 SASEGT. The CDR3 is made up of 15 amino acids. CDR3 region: CASSVPVTGGAEAFF. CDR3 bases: TGTGCCAGCAGTGTTCCTGTGACAGGGGGCGCAGAAGCTTTCTTT.

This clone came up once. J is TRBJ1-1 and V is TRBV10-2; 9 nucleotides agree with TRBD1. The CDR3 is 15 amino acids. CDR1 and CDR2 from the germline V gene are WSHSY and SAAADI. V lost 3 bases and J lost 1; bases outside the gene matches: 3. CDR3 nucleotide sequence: TGCGCCAGCAGTGATAGGGACAGGGCGAACACTGAAGCTTTCTTT. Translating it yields CASSDRDRANTEAFF.

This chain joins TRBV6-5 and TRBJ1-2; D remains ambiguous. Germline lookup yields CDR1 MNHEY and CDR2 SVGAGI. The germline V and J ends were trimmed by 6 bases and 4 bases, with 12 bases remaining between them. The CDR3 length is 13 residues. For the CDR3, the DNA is TGTGCCAGCAGCCCCGGGGTTAGCTATGGCTACACCTTC. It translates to CASSPGVSYGYTF.

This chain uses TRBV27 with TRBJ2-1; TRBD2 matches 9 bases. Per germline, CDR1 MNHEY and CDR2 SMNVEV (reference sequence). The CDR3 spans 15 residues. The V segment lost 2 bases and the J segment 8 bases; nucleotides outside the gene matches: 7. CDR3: CASSLAGGGLDEQFF. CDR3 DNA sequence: TGTGCCAGCAGTTTAGCGGGGGGGGGTCTTGATGAGCAGTTCTTC.

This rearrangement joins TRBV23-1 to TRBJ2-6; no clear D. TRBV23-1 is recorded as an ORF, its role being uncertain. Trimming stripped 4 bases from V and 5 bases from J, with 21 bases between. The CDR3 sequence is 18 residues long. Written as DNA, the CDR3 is TGCGCCAGCAGTCTACTAAATACGCAACAAAGTCGGGCCAACGTCCTGACTTTC. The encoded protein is CASSLLNTQQSRANVLTF.

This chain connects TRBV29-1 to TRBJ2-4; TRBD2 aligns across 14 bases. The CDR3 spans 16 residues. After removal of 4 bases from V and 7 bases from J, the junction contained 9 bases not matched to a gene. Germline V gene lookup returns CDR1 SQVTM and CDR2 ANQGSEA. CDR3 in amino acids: CSVGGLAGGDRNIQYF. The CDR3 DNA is TGCAGCGTTGGTGGACTAGCGGGAGGAGATCGGAACATTCAGTACTTC.

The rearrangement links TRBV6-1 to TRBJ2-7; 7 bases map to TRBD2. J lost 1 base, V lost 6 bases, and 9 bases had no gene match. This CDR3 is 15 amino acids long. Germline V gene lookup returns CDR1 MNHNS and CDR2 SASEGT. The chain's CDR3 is CASSSLGGSSYEQYF. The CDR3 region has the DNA TGTGCCAGCAGCTCCCTCGGGGGGAGTTCCTACGAGCAGTACTTC.

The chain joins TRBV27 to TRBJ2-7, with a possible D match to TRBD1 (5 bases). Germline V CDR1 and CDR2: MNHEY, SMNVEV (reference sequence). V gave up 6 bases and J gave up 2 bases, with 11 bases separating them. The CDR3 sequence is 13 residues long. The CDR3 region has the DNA TGTGCCAGCAGCCTAGGACACACCTACGAGCAGTACTTC. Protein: CASSLGHTYEQYF.

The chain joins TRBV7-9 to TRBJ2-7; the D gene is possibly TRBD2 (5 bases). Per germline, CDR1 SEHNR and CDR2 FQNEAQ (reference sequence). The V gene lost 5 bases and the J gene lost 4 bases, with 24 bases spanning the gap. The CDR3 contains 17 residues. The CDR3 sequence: CASSLGIIGAGMYEQYF. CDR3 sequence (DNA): TGTGCCAGCAGCCTCGGGATTATCGGAGCCGGTATGTACGAGCAGTACTTC. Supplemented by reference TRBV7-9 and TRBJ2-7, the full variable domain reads DTGVSQNPRHKITKRGQNVTFRCDPISEHNRLYWYRQTLGQGPEFLTYFQNEAQLEKSRLLSDRFSAERPKGSFSTLEIQRTEQGDSAMYLCASSLGIIGAGMYEQYFGPGTRLTVT.

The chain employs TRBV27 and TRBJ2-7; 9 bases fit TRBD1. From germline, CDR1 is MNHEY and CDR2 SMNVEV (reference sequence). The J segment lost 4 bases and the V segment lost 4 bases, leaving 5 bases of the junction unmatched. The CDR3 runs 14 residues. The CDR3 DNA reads TGTGCCAGCAGTTCCGGGACAGGGAGGTACGAGCAGTACTTC. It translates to CASSSGTGRYEQYF.

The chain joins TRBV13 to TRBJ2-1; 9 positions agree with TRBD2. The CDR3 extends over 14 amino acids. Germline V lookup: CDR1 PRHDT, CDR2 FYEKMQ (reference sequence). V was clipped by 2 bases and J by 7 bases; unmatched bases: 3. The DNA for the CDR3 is TGTGCCAGCAGCTTACCTAGCGGGGCAAATGAGCAGTTCTTC. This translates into CASSLPSGANEQFF.

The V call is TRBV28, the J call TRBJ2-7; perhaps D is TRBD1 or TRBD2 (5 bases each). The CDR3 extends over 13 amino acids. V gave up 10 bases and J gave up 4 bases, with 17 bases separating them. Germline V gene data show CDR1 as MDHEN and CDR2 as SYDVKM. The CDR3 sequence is CATCRDGIYEQYF. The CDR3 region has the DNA TGTGCCACTTGCCGGGACGGAATATACGAGCAGTACTTC.

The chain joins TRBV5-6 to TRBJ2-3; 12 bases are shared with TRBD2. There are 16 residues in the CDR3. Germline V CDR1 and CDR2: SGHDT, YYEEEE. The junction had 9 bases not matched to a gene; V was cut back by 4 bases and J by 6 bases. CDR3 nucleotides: TGTGCCAGCAGCCTCTGGACTAGCGGGGCCCTGGATACGCAGTATTTT. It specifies CASSLWTSGALDTQYF.

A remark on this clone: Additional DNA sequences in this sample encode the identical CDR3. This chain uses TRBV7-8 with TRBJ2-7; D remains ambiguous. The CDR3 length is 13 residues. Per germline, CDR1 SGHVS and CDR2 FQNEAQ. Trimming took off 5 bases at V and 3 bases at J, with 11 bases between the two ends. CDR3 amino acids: CASSVGLVYEQYF. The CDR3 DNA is TGTGCCAGCAGCGTTGGGTTAGTCTACGAGCAGTACTTC.

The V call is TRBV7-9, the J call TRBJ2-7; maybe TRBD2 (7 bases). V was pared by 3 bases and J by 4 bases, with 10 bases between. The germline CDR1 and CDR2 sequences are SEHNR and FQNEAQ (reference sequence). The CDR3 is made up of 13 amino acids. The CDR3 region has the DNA TGTGCCAGCAGCTTGGAGGGGGGGTACGAGCAGTACTTC. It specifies CASSLEGGYEQYF.